This TCR beta chain derives from a study of patients and donors after allogeneic stem cell transplantation. One entry per CDR3 protein, called by TCRdb with MiXCR from the RT-PCR reads. The sample carries 30,000 to 40,000 distinct CDR3 sequences, less than 45% recorded once. This CDR3 is 17 amino acids long. CDR1 SNHLY and CDR2 FYNNEI come from the germline V gene. V trimming: 4 bases; J trimming: 2 bases; junction bases outside the gene matches: 9. This sequence was found in a human donor who was either an allogeneic HSCT recipient or a stem cell or donor lymphocyte infusion donor (not recorded which). It is not recorded whose cells these are; they may come from a transplant donor. What was sequenced was blood, either unsorted or a sorted T cell fraction (not recorded which). This chain links TRBV2 with TRBJ2-1; 9 bases align to TRBD2. CDR3 region: CASSGPTSGSTYNEQFF. CDR3 nucleotide sequence: TGTGCCAGCAGTGGACCGACTAGCGGATCAACCTACAATGAGCAGTTCTTC. Drawing the rest from reference TRBV2 and TRBJ2-1, the complete variable domain is EPEVTQTPSHQVTQMGQEVILRCVPISNHLYFYWYRQILGQKVEFLVSFYNNEISEKSEIFDDQFSVERPDGSNFTLKIRSTKLEDSAMYFCASSGPTSGSTYNEQFFGPGTRLTVL.